This T cell receptor beta chain appears in the sequencing data of a study of identical twins. This CDR3 is built from 11 residues. Trimming removed 3 bases at V and 12 bases at J, with 9 bases between. Unique molecular identifiers were present on the cDNA, which also gained a universal primer site by template switching. TCRdb used MiXCR to reprocess the 5' RACE reads, holding one entry per CDR3 protein. This table holds hundreds of thousands of distinct CDR3 sequences, around 15% found once. This clonotype has a count of ten or more. What it binds is not known. Broader study findings: Its conclusions, products of cross-sectional statistical analysis, did not come from following the same donors. Out-of-frame sharing of TCR alpha in monozygotic twins was underestimated by models. Researchers reported excess low generation probability among twin-shared out-of-frame alpha sequences.

Sequenced sample: memory (CD45RO+) T cells sorted from blood. This chain links TRBV12-3 or TRBV12-4 with TRBJ2-1, with D possibly matching TRBD2 (5 bases). The source is a woman younger than 35 in good health. The CDR3 coding sequence is TGTGCCAGCAGTTTCCGGGATCCGCAGTTCTTC. Its translation is CASSFRDPQFF.